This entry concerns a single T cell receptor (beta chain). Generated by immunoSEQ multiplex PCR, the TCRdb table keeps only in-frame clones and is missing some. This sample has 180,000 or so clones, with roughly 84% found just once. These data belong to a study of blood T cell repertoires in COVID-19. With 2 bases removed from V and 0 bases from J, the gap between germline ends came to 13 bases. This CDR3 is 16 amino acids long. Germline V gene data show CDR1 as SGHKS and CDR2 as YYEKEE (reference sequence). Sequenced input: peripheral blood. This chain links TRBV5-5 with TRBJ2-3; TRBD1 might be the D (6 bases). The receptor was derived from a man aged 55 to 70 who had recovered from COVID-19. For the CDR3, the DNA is TGTGCCAGCAGCTTTGCCAGGGGTTCAAGCACAGATACGCAGTATTTT. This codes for CASSFARGSSTDTQYF.